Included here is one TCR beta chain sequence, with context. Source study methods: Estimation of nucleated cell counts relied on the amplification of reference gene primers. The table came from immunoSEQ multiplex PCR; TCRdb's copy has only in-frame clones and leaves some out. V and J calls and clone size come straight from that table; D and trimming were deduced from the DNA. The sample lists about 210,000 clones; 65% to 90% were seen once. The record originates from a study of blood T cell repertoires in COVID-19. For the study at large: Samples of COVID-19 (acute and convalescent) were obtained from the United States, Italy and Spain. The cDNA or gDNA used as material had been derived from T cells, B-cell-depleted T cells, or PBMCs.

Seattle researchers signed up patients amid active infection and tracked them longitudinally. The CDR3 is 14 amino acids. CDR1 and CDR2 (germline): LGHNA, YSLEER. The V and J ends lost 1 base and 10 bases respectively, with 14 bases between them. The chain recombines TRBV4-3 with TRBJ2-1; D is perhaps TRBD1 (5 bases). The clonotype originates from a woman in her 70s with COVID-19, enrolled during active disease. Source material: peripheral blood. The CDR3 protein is CASSQGSGLREQFF. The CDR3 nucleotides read TGCGCCAGCAGCCAAGGTTCAGGGCTAAGGGAGCAGTTCTTC.